The clone carrying this T cell receptor beta chain showed up just a few times. This record comes from a study of blood T cell repertoires in COVID-19. As originally analysed: For nucleated cells, counts were estimated from reference gene primer amplification. The table came from immunoSEQ multiplex PCR; TCRdb's copy has only in-frame clones and leaves some out. V, J and clone size derive from that table, while D and trimming were established from the DNA sequence. Among 200,000 to 300,000 clones listed, approximately 91% were seen once. Germline CDR1 SGHTA, CDR2 FQGNSA. The CDR3 has 14 amino acids. V shed 4 bases, J shed 5 bases, and the junction held 2 bases outside the gene matches.

The clonotype originates from a woman younger than 45 with acute or convalescent COVID-19. The sequenced sample was peripheral blood. The J gene is TRBJ1-5, the V gene TRBV7-2; 10 positions match TRBD1. In DNA, the CDR3 is TGTGCCAGCAGCTCGGGACAGGGGCATCAGCCCCAGCATTTT. Its translation: CASSSGQGHQPQHF.